The rows below give T cell receptor beta chains drawn from one sample of a study of T cell responses to AZD1222 COVID-19 vaccine. Sequencing was performed with immunoSEQ multiplex PCR; in TCRdb, only in-frame clones are kept and a portion is missing. This repertoire shows 100,000 to 150,000 clones, around nine tenths found once; its top ten account for approximately 3.4%. This specimen was peripheral blood, taken 28 days after the second AZD1222 dose. The receptors originated from an adult who received the AZD1222 COVID-19 vaccine. The CDR3 runs from the conserved cysteine through the conserved F or W. The D gene is left open where the match is weak. Size tells how often a clone was seen (once, few, many) or the class of an expanded clone, and some rows leave it out.

TGTGCCAGCAGTGAACGTGACAGGGGTTACTTC | CASSERDRGYF | TRBD1 | TRBJ2-7 | TRBV2 | -
TGTGCCAGCAGTCCGGTGGGACATTTTCCCTACGAGCAGTACTTC | CASSPVGHFPYEQYF | - | TRBJ2-7 | TRBV27 | -
TGTGCCAGCAGCGTAGTACAGGGTGGCACCGGGGAGCTGTTTTTT | CASSVVQGGTGELFF | - | TRBJ2-2 | TRBV9 | -
TGTGCCAGCAGCCCCCTCGGCAGGTTGAATAATTCACCCCTCCACTTT | CASSPLGRLNNSPLHF | - | TRBJ1-6 | TRBV7-9 | -
TGTGCCAGCAGTGACACAGGTTATCCTTGGAACACCATATATTTT | CASSDTGYPWNTIYF | - | TRBJ1-3 | TRBV25-1 | -
TGTGCCAGCAGCCAAGATCGGGGCATTCTCAAGAGCACTGAAGCTTTCTTT | CASSQDRGILKSTEAFF | - | TRBJ1-1 | TRBV3-1/TRBV3-2 | -
TGTGCCAGCAGCCAAGAGGGGGGAAAGTCCACTGAAGCTTTCTTT | CASSQEGGKSTEAFF | - | TRBJ1-1 | TRBV4-2 | -
TGTGCCAGCAGCCCGGGCGGAGCTCAGTACGAGCAGTACTTC | CASSPGGAQYEQYF | - | TRBJ2-7 | TRBV9 | -
TGTGCCAGCAGTGGCTCGGGAGAAAAACTGTTTTTT | CASSGSGEKLFF | - | TRBJ1-4 | TRBV25-1 | -
TGCGCCAGCAGTGTGACGCCTGAGGGTGGTATTGGCTACACCTTC | CASSVTPEGGIGYTF | - | TRBJ1-2 | TRBV10-2 | few
TGTGCCAGCAGCCTTAGGACAGGGGTCTACAATGAGCAGTTCTTC | CASSLRTGVYNEQFF | TRBD1 | TRBJ2-1 | TRBV9 | -
TGTGCCAGCAGCCGGTTGGGGGACATTCAGTACTTC | CASSRLGDIQYF | - | TRBJ2-4 | TRBV5-6 | -
TGTGCCAGCAACCTAGCGGGGGGGCCTTCGGAGACCCAGTACTTC | CASNLAGGPSETQYF | - | TRBJ2-5 | TRBV21-1 | -
TGTGCCAGCAGTTTATGGCCGCAAGAGACCCAGTACTTC | CASSLWPQETQYF | - | TRBJ2-5 | TRBV12-3/TRBV12-4 | -
TGCGCCAGCAGCCAAGGGGAGGCAGGAAACTATGGCTACACCTTC | CASSQGEAGNYGYTF | - | TRBJ1-2 | TRBV4-1 | once
TGTGCCACCAGTGACCGAGGGGCAGATACGCAGTATTTT | CATSDRGADTQYF | - | TRBJ2-3 | TRBV24-1 | -
TGTGCCAGCAGCTTAGTGGGTCGAGGGGCCAAAAACATTCAGTACTTC | CASSLVGRGAKNIQYF | - | TRBJ2-4 | TRBV11-2 | -
TGTGCCAGCAGCCCTGTCCCAGGGAGTCAGCCCCAGCATTTT | CASSPVPGSQPQHF | - | TRBJ1-5 | TRBV3-1/TRBV3-2 | -
TGTGCCAGCAGCTTTTTAGAACCCGGGATCCTTGGGGAGCAGTTCTTC | CASSFLEPGILGEQFF | - | TRBJ2-1 | TRBV7-9 | -
TGTGCCAGCAGCTTAGGGGGTCCGTATGGCTACACCTTC | CASSLGGPYGYTF | - | TRBJ1-2 | TRBV11-2 | -
TGTGCCAGCAGCCAAGCACTGAGTACAAAATCACCCCTCCACTTT | CASSQALSTKSPLHF | - | TRBJ1-6 | TRBV3-1/TRBV3-2 | -
TGTGCCAGCAGCCCGACAGAATCTCGAATCACTGAAGCTTTCTTT | CASSPTESRITEAFF | - | TRBJ1-1 | TRBV7-2 | -
TGTGCCAGCAGCGTAGTTGAAGAGGGTGCCGGCTATGGCTACACCTTC | CASSVVEEGAGYGYTF | - | TRBJ1-2 | TRBV9 | -
TGCGCCAGCAGCCAAGTTGGGGCCCCTATGGCCGCTGGAAACACCATATATTTT | CASSQVGAPMAAGNTIYF | - | TRBJ1-3 | TRBV4-1 | -
TGCGCCAGCAGCCTAGCGGGAGCCCTCACAGATACGCAGTATTTT | CASSLAGALTDTQYF | TRBD2 | TRBJ2-3 | TRBV5-1 | -
TGTGCCAGCAAGGACAGGGGACCAACTAATGAAAAACTGTTTTTT | CASKDRGPTNEKLFF | - | TRBJ1-4 | TRBV21-1 | -
TGCGCCAGCAGCTTAAGGGAGGTTATTCCCGGGGAGCTGTTTTTT | CASSLREVIPGELFF | - | TRBJ2-2 | TRBV5-1 | -
TGCGCCAGCAGCTTGAGCACAGATACGCAGTATTTT | CASSLSTDTQYF | - | TRBJ2-3 | TRBV5-1 | -
TGTGCCAGCAGTGACAAACCGGGACTAGGGGTCTATGAGCAGTTCTTC | CASSDKPGLGVYEQFF | TRBD2 | TRBJ2-1 | TRBV28 | -
TGTGCCAGCACCGAGGGGGGGACCGGCTACACCTTC | CASTEGGTGYTF | - | TRBJ1-2 | TRBV6-4 | -
TGTGCCTGGAGTGTACAGGGGGTCCGGACGGCTTTCTTT | CAWSVQGVRTAFF | TRBD1 | TRBJ1-1 | TRBV30 | -
TGTGCCGGGGTTGGGACTAGCGGGTACGAGCAGTACTTC | CAGVGTSGYEQYF | TRBD2 | TRBJ2-7 | TRBV30 | once
TGTGCCAGCAGTAGGGACAGGGGATGGAAAGGGATCGAGCAGTACTTC | CASSRDRGWKGIEQYF | TRBD1 | TRBJ2-7 | TRBV2 | once
TGCGCCAGCAGCCAAGAGGCGCTAGCGGCGAGGCGGGGCACCGGGGAGCTGTTTTTT | CASSQEALAARRGTGELFF | TRBD2 | TRBJ2-2 | TRBV4-1 | few
TGTGCCAGCAGCGGGACTGGCGAGGCAGATACGCAGTATTTT | CASSGTGEADTQYF | - | TRBJ2-3 | TRBV6-4 | once
TGTGCCTGGAGTCCGTTAGCTGGAGATCGAGGCGAACAGTTCTTC | CAWSPLAGDRGEQFF | - | TRBJ2-1 | TRBV30 | -
TGTGCCTTGGGAAAGAACACTGAAGCTTTCTTT | CALGKNTEAFF | - | TRBJ1-1 | TRBV30 | -
TGTGCCAGCAGCCAAGAAAGGGGGACAGCGAACACTGAAGCTTTCTTT | CASSQERGTANTEAFF | TRBD1 | TRBJ1-1 | TRBV3-1/TRBV3-2 | -
TGTGCCAGCAGCATACGATTTTCCGGGACAAAGAACACTGAAGCTTTCTTT | CASSIRFSGTKNTEAFF | - | TRBJ1-1 | TRBV11-2 | -
TGTGCCAGCAGTTTTACCACGGCGGGAGGCGAGCAGTACTTC | CASSFTTAGGEQYF | TRBD2 | TRBJ2-7 | TRBV27 | -
TGTGCCAGCAGCTTCCGACAGGACCGCACAGATACGCAGTATTTT | CASSFRQDRTDTQYF | - | TRBJ2-3 | TRBV13 | -
TGTGCCAGCAGAATCGCGGCGAACACTGAAGCTTTCTTT | CASRIAANTEAFF | - | TRBJ1-1 | TRBV6-5 | -
TGTGCCAGCCGACAAGGCCACTATGGCTACACCTTC | CASRQGHYGYTF | - | TRBJ1-2 | TRBV28 | -
TGTGCCAGCACGGGCCAGGGGACCGGGGAGCTGTTTTTT | CASTGQGTGELFF | - | TRBJ2-2 | TRBV12-3/TRBV12-4 | -
TGTGCCAGCAGCAACGGGAAGCATGAGCAGTTCTTC | CASSNGKHEQFF | - | TRBJ2-1 | TRBV7-3 | -
TGTGCCAGCAGCCCCCTAGCGGGAAGCTACGAGCAGTACTTC | CASSPLAGSYEQYF | TRBD2 | TRBJ2-7 | TRBV13 | -
TGTGCCAGCTCACCGGGGATTTCCACCGGGGAGCTGTTTTTT | CASSPGISTGELFF | - | TRBJ2-2 | TRBV18 | -
TGCGCCAGCAGCTTTACTAGCGGGATGGGAGATACGCAGTATTTT | CASSFTSGMGDTQYF | TRBD2 | TRBJ2-3 | TRBV5-1 | -
TGCGCCAGCAGCTTGGCCGGTGGGACTACCTACGAGCAGTACTTC | CASSLAGGTTYEQYF | TRBD2 | TRBJ2-7 | TRBV5-1 | few
TGTGCCAGCAGTTTAAGAGGGGGGACTGGAAACACCATATATTTT | CASSLRGGTGNTIYF | - | TRBJ1-3 | TRBV27 | -
TGCGCCAGCAGCCCGGACAGAATGAACACTGAAGCTTTCTTT | CASSPDRMNTEAFF | - | TRBJ1-1 | TRBV5-1 | few
TGTGCCAGCAGCCCTTTCGCAGGGGGCTACAATCAGCCCCAGCATTTT | CASSPFAGGYNQPQHF | TRBD1 | TRBJ1-5 | TRBV5-8 | -
TGCGCCAGCAGCTTGGCCCGGGGGGGAAGCGGCACAGATACGCAGTATTTT | CASSLARGGSGTDTQYF | TRBD2 | TRBJ2-3 | TRBV5-1 | -
TGTGCCAGCAGCTTGGCCGCTAGGGTAGCGGGGAACTATGGCTACACCTTC | CASSLAARVAGNYGYTF | - | TRBJ1-2 | TRBV5-4 | -
TGCAGTGCTGAAGACGCCGCGGGGCAGTACTTC | CSAEDAAGQYF | - | TRBJ2-7 | TRBV20-1 | -
TGTGCCAGCAGCTCGGACAGGGCCGGGAACACTGAAGCTTTCTTT | CASSSDRAGNTEAFF | TRBD1 | TRBJ1-1 | TRBV7-3 | -
TGTGCCTGGAGTGGCCGGGGCACTGAAGCTTTCTTT | CAWSGRGTEAFF | - | TRBJ1-1 | TRBV30 | -